The text below deals with one TCR beta chain. Its antigen is unknown. This specimen comes from a study of OX40 agonist ivuxolimab in advanced cancers. Study information: With a range of roughly 20 to 80, age averaged approximately 60 years, and about 83% were male. Previous treatment with anti-PD-1, anti-PD-L1 or anti-CTLA-4 therapy was allowed; under 50% had received some.

Produced via immunoSEQ multiplex PCR; TCRdb's table is partial and in-frame only. The sample consists of 60,000 to 90,000 clones, around four fifths of them appearing once. V lost 3 bases and J lost 1, with 6 bases in between. The CDR3 length is 13 residues. The V gene's germline CDR1 is MNHEY and CDR2 SMNVEV (reference sequence). Study observations and caveats: Dose levels from 0.1 to 3.0 mg/kg saw CD4+ and CD8+ blood T cells expand clonally by week 6.

Sample: CD4+ or CD8+ T cells sorted from blood, taken in a trial of the OX40 agonist ivuxolimab. V and J are TRBV27 and TRBJ1-1, with D perhaps matching TRBD1 (6 bases). This TCR was recovered from an adult with an advanced solid tumor such as melanoma, head and neck, liver or kidney cancer. The CDR3 region has the DNA TGTGCCAGCAGTTTCAGGGGGAACACTGAAGCTTTCTTT. It specifies CASSFRGNTEAFF.